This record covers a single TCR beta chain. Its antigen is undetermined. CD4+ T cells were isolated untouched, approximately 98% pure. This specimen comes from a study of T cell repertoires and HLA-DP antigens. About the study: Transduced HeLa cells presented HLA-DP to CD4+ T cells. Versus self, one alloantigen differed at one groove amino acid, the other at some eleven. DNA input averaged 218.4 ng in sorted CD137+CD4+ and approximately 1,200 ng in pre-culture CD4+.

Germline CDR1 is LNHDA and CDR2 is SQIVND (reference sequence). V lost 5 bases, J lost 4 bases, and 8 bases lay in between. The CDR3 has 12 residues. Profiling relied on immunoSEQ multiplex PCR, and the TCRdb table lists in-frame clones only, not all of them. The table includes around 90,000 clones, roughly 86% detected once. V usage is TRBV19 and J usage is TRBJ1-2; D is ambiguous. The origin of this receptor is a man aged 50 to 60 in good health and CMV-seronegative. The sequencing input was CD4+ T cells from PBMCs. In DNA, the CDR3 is TGTGCCAGTAGTGGATTTACCTATGGCTACACCTTC. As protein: CASSGFTYGYTF.